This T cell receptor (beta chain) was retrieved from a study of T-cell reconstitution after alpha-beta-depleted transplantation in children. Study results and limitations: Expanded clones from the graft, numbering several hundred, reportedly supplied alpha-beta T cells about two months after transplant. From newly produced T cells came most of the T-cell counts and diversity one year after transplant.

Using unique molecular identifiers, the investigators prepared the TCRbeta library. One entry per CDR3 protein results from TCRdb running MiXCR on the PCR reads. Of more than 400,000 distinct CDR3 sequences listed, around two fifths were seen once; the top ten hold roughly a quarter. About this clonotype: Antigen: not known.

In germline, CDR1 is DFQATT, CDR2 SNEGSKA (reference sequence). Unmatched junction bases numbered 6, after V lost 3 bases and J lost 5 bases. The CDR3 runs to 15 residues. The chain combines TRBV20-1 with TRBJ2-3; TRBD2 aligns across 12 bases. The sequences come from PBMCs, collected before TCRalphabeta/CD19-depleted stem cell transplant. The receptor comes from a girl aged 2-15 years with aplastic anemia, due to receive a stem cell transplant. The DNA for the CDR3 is TGCAGTGCTAGCGAGCGACTAGCGGGAGTAGATACGCAGTATTTT. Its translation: CSASERLAGVDTQYF.